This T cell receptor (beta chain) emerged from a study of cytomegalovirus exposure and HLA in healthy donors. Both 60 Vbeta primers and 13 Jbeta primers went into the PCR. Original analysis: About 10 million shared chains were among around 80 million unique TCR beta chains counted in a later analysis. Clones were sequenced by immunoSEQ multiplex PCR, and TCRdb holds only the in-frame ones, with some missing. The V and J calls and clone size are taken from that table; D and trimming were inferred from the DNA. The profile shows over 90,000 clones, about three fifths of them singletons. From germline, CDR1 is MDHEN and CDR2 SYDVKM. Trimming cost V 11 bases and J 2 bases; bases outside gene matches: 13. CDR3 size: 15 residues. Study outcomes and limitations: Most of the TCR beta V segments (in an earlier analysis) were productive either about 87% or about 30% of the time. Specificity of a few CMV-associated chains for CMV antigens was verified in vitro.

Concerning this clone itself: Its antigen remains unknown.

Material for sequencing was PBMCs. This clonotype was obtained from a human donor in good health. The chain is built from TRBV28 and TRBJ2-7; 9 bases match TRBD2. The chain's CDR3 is CAAGASGIPTYEQYF. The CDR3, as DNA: TGTGCCGCTGGGGCTAGCGGGATACCTACCTACGAGCAGTACTTC.